This T cell receptor (beta chain) was sequenced in a study of breast tumors, draining lymph nodes, adjacent tissues. Whole-study results and caveats: Tumor and nontumor repertoires were significantly more similar in luminal-like than in basal-like breast cancer. That most tumor T cells come from lymph nodes remained unproven. Findings are consistent with lymph node origin and intratumoral expansion of most tumor T cells. Tumor repertoires ranked between lymph nodes and nontumor tissue in diversity, with V and J gene preferences.

Breast cancer patients provided tissue from their axillary draining lymph nodes. In TCRdb, the multiplex PCR reads were re-called with MiXCR into one record per CDR3 protein. The table shows about 230,000 distinct CDR3 sequences, with 32% occurring only once. Comment on this clonotype: Its antigen is undetermined. A much larger clone lies a single base off, so this may be a read error.

This clonotype was obtained from a female donor with breast cancer. Some clones in this sample may be carry-over from other donors' samples. Sequencing was done on a sample of axillary lymph node tissue.

CDR3 region: CSPRDRTEAFF. The CDR3 nucleotides are TGCAGTCCTAGAGATCGTACTGAAGCTTTCTTT. The chain joins TRBV20-1 to TRBJ1-1; no reliable D call. In germline, CDR1 is DFQATT, CDR2 SNEGSKA (reference sequence). This CDR3 region has 11 residues.